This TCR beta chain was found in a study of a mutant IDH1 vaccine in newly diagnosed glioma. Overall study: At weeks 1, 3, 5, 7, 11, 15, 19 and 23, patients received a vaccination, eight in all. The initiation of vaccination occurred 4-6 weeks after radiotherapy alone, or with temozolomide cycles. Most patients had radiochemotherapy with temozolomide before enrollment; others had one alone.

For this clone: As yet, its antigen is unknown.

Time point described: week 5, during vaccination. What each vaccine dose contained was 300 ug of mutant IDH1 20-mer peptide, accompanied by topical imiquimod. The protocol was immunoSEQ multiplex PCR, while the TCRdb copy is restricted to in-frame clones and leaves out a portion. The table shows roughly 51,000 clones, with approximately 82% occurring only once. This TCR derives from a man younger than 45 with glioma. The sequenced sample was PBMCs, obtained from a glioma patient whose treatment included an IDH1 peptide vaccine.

The CDR3 loop is CASIRAGANTGELFF. CDR3 nucleotides: TGTGCCAGCATCCGGGCGGGGGCTAACACCGGGGAGCTGTTTTTT. V and J are TRBV2 and TRBJ2-2; possible D gene TRBD2, 7 bases. This CDR3 region has 15 residues. Trimming removed 7 bases from V and 2 bases from J, with 14 bases in between. Germline CDR1 reads SNHLY; CDR2 reads FYNNEI. Full variable domain (rest looked up from reference TRBV2 and TRBJ2-2): EPEVTQTPSHQVTQMGQEVILRCVPISNHLYFYWYRQILGQKVEFLVSFYNNEISEKSEIFDDQFSVERPDGSNFTLKIRSTKLEDSAMYFCASIRAGANTGELFFGEGSRLTVL.